This T cell receptor beta chain was identified in a study of blood T cell repertoires in COVID-19. About the study: Sample material is recorded as cDNA or gDNA derived from T cells, B-cell-depleted T cells, or PBMCs.

Authors' analysis steps: Nucleated cell number was recorded as an estimate derived from reference gene primer amplification. Profiling relied on immunoSEQ multiplex PCR, and the TCRdb table lists in-frame clones only, not all of them. From that table come the V and J calls and clone size; the DNA was used to work out D and trimming. The sample has 95,000 to 100,000 clones; roughly 90% are singletons. Germline V gene sequence: CDR1 MNHEY, CDR2 SMNVEV (reference sequence). The CDR3 is made up of 13 amino acids. Trimming left V 3 bases short and J 7 bases short, with 12 bases between. This clone was seen more than once but under ten times.

Specimen: peripheral blood. This sequence joins TRBV27 and TRBJ2-5; D possibly corresponds to TRBD2 (7 bases). This clonotype originated in an elderly man with acute or convalescent COVID-19. CDR3 residues: CASSLGGTRTQYF. The DNA for the CDR3 is TGTGCCAGCAGTTTGGGGGGGACAAGGACCCAGTACTTC.